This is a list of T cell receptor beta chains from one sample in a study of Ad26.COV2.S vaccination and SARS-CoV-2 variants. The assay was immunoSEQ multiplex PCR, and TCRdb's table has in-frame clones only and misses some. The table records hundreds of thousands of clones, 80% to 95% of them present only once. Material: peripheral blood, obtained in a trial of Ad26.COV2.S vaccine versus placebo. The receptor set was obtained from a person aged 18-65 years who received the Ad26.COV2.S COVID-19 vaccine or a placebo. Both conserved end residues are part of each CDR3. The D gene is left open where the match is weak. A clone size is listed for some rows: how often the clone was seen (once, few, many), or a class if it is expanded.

DNA: TGTGCCTGGAGTGAAGACTGGAACACCGGGGAGCTGTTTTTT
CDR3: CAWSEDWNTGELFF
size: .
D: .
V: TRBV30
J: TRBJ2-2

DNA: TGTGCCAGCAGCTTCGGGGGGGCGCGAACTGAAGCTTTCTTT
CDR3: CASSFGGARTEAFF
size: .
D: .
V: TRBV7-9
J: TRBJ1-1

DNA: TGTGCCAGCAGCCAAATGCGAAGGACTAGCGGTAACAATGAGCAGTTCTTC
CDR3: CASSQMRRTSGNNEQFF
size: .
D: TRBD2
V: TRBV4-2
J: TRBJ2-1

DNA: TGTGCCAGCAGCGGAAGATTCGGGAATGAGCAGTTCTTC
CDR3: CASSGRFGNEQFF
size: many
D: .
V: TRBV7-2
J: TRBJ2-1

DNA: TGCGCCAGCAGCCGAACGGCAACGAACACTGAAGCTTTCTTT
CDR3: CASSRTATNTEAFF
size: .
D: .
V: TRBV4-3
J: TRBJ1-1

DNA: TGTGCCAGCAGTTTAGCAAGCGGGAGCCTTTACGAGCAGTACTTC
CDR3: CASSLASGSLYEQYF
size: .
D: TRBD2
V: TRBV28
J: TRBJ2-7

DNA: TGTGCCAGCAGTTTTAGTTTGAACACTGAAGCTTTCTTT
CDR3: CASSFSLNTEAFF
size: .
D: .
V: TRBV27
J: TRBJ1-1

DNA: TGTGCCACCCAGACAGGGAATGACTATGGCTACACCTTC
CDR3: CATQTGNDYGYTF
size: .
D: TRBD1
V: TRBV10-3
J: TRBJ1-2

DNA: TGCGCCAGCAGCCAGGACTTCCGGGACAGGGACCCCGGGGAGCTGTTTTTT
CDR3: CASSQDFRDRDPGELFF
size: .
D: TRBD1
V: TRBV4-3
J: TRBJ2-2

DNA: TGCGCCAGCAGCTTGACTAGCTACGAGCAGTACTTC
CDR3: CASSLTSYEQYF
size: .
D: .
V: TRBV5-1
J: TRBJ2-7

DNA: TGTGCCAGCAGCTTGTGGGGGCAGAAGGAAGCTTTCTTT
CDR3: CASSLWGQKEAFF
size: few
D: .
V: TRBV5-4
J: TRBJ1-1

DNA: TGTGCCATCAGTGAATCCGGACTCCCGCTTGGCGAGCAGTACTTC
CDR3: CAISESGLPLGEQYF
size: few
D: .
V: TRBV10-3
J: TRBJ2-7

DNA: TGCGCCAGCAGCCAAGATCACAGGGTCAACGGGGAGCTGTTTTTT
CDR3: CASSQDHRVNGELFF
size: .
D: .
V: TRBV4-3
J: TRBJ2-2

DNA: TGTGCCAGCAGTGATGGGATCCGGGCGACGGGCGGCTACACCTTC
CDR3: CASSDGIRATGGYTF
size: .
D: .
V: TRBV2
J: TRBJ1-2

DNA: TGTGCCAGCAGGGTCACGGACAGAAGTAGGTACGAGCAGTACTTC
CDR3: CASRVTDRSRYEQYF
size: .
D: .
V: TRBV2
J: TRBJ2-7

DNA: TGTGCCAGCAGTGAAAACTCGGGGGGACAAGAGACCCAGTACTTC
CDR3: CASSENSGGQETQYF
size: .
D: TRBD2
V: TRBV27
J: TRBJ2-5

DNA: TGTGCCAGCAGCGTAGAAGGGCCCAATGAGCAGTTCTTC
CDR3: CASSVEGPNEQFF
size: .
D: .
V: TRBV9
J: TRBJ2-1

DNA: TGTGCCAGCAGCTGGACAGGGTTCAATGAGCAGTTCTTC
CDR3: CASSWTGFNEQFF
size: .
D: TRBD1
V: TRBV11-2
J: TRBJ2-1

DNA: TGTGCCAGCAGCTTATGGCCGGGGCCGCTCCCCCTACGTCGGTACTTC
CDR3: CASSLWPGPLPLRRYF
size: .
D: .
V: TRBV7-9
J: TRBJ2-7

DNA: TGTGCCAGCAACCCACAGGGTACAGATACGCAGTATTTT
CDR3: CASNPQGTDTQYF
size: .
D: .
V: TRBV11-3
J: TRBJ2-3

DNA: TGCGCCAGCAGCGCATCTAGCGGGGGAACGGTCTACAATGAGCAATTCTTC
CDR3: CASSASSGGTVYNEQFF
size: .
D: TRBD2
V: TRBV5-1
J: TRBJ2-1

DNA: TGTGCCAGCAGTTTGATAGACAGGGTTCGCGCCGGGGAGCTGTTTTTT
CDR3: CASSLIDRVRAGELFF
size: .
D: TRBD1
V: TRBV27
J: TRBJ2-2